This record concerns one T cell receptor (beta chain) sequence. This sample stems from a study of technical replicates of blood from a handful of donors. Germline CDR1 is SQVTM and CDR2 is ANQGSEA. With 4 bases removed from V and 2 bases from J, the gap between germline ends came to 8 bases. This CDR3 has 12 amino acids. The assay was immunoSEQ multiplex PCR, and TCRdb's table has in-frame clones only and misses some. The table shows roughly 68,000 clones, with 95% to 97% occurring only once. The TCR was taken from a human donor in good health. The sample comprised T cells isolated from PBMCs. This chain connects TRBV29-1 to TRBJ1-2; no reliable D call. CDR3 protein: CSVGARNYGYTF. The CDR3 nucleotides read TGCAGCGTTGGGGCAAGAAACTATGGCTACACCTTC.